A selection of T cell receptor beta chains follows, all from one sample in a study of T cells expressing NK-cell markers. TCRdb processed the 5' RACE reads again and assigns one entry to each CDR3 protein, with no DNA. The sample table includes almost 450,000 distinct CDR3 sequences. Sequencing was performed on blood T cells: a sorted CD56 or NKG2C T cell subset, CD4+ or CD8+ T cells, or bulk PBMC T cells (not recorded which). Source of these receptors: a woman between 18 and 70 years old in good health. Both conserved end residues are part of each CDR3.

TRBJ2-7 TRBV29-1 CSVEWGSSYEQYF
TRBJ2-1 TRBV19 CASSSASSRTVATFF
TRBJ2-5 TRBV23-1 CASSQSGTDQETQYF
TRBJ2-7 TRBV27 CASSSPAIKGAYEQYF
TRBJ2-7 TRBV28 CASGQGEGYEQYF
TRBJ1-1 TRBV25-1 CASSEGHTVNTEAFF
TRBJ2-5 TRBV20-1 CSASPMVGQETQYF
TRBJ2-1 TRBV6-2/TRBV6-3 CASSRQGSYNEQFF
TRBJ2-1 TRBV20-1 CSASPQGRTYNEQFF
TRBJ2-2 TRBV5-1 CASSLGLAGMWTGELFF
TRBJ1-3 TRBV11-3 CASSRDTGMTGNTIYF
TRBJ2-7 TRBV24-1 CATSDSTEVVYEQYF
TRBJ1-1 TRBV12-3/TRBV12-4 CASSPSHDTEAFF
TRBJ2-1 TRBV7-6 CASSLDAGGAYNEQFF
TRBJ1-2 TRBV6-6 CASSRDGPYGYTF
TRBJ1-4 TRBV7-2 CASSPSGWQINEKLFF
TRBJ2-1 TRBV5-1 CATRRTDDNEQFF
TRBJ2-1 TRBV11-2 CASSTRDRDGNEQFF
TRBJ2-7 TRBV30 CAWSVWDKHDYEQYF
TRBJ1-2 TRBV6-5 CASSYSGGGLDGYTF
TRBJ2-1 TRBV10-3 CAISDQGGHNEQFF
TRBJ2-3 TRBV7-2 CASSLFGTGGTDTQYF
TRBJ1-1 TRBV3-1 CASSQDRWEAFF
TRBJ1-1 TRBV29-1 CSVRDRGAWTEAFF
TRBJ1-5 TRBV20-1 CSARRDNNQPQHF